This entry features one T cell receptor beta chain sequence. The antigen is unknown. The data stem from a study of T cell responses to AZD1222 COVID-19 vaccine. The table came from immunoSEQ multiplex PCR; TCRdb's copy has only in-frame clones and leaves some out. The sample carries some 130,000 clones, 80% to 90% recorded once. The CDR3 consists of 12 residues. From germline, CDR1 is LGHDT and CDR2 YNNKEL (reference sequence). Trimming pared 1 base from V and 7 bases from J, leaving 7 bases between. General observations from the study: Among vaccine-associated CD4 TCRs, coverage spanned spike, with dominance at 160-218 and 743-854.

The TCR originated in an adult in good health. Sequences were derived from peripheral blood, sampled on day 0 of AZD1222 vaccination. The rearrangement links TRBV3-1 (or the pseudogene TRBV3-2) to TRBJ1-2; D remains ambiguous. CDR3: CASSQVGSGYTF. The CDR3 region has the DNA TGTGCCAGCAGCCAAGTGGGGAGTGGCTACACCTTC.